These 21 T cell receptor beta chains share one sample of origin, sequenced in a study of Graves' ophthalmopathy and Graves' hyperthyroidism. TCR beta CDR3 amplification used RNA transcripts. HTBI primers were employed in first-round RT-PCR, then a second-round multiplex PCR followed. TCRdb redid the calling of the multiplex PCR reads with MiXCR, one entry per CDR3 protein. The repertoire holds more than 550,000 distinct CDR3 sequences, with more than 40% as singletons. The sample comprised peripheral blood. All receptors come from an adult man with Graves' ophthalmopathy.

In its sample, this clonotype was seen many times. The chain uses TRBV19 and TRBJ1-5; D gene unclear. CDR3 length equals 13 residues. Per germline, CDR1 LNHDA and CDR2 SQIVND (reference sequence). V gave up 5 bases and J gave up 7 bases, with 12 bases separating them. CDR3 amino acids: CASSAGVRQPQHF. The CDR3, as DNA: TGTGCCAGTAGTGCCGGGGTCAGGCAGCCCCAGCATTTT.

This clonotype was counted many times. The rearrangement joins TRBV15 to TRBJ2-5; 8 nucleotides match TRBD1. Looked up from germline, CDR1 is LNHNV and CDR2 is YYDKDF (reference sequence). Trimming removed 1 base from V and 2 bases from J; junction bases left unmatched: 9. This CDR3 region has 17 residues. CDR3 bases: TGTGCCACCAGCAGAGCCGTAAGACAGGGGATGCAAGAGACCCAGTACTTC. Translation gives CATSRAVRQGMQETQYF. Using reference TRBV15 and TRBJ2-5 for the parts outside the CDR3, the full variable domain is DAMVIQNPRYQVTQFGKPVTLSCSQTLNHNVMYWYQQKSSQAPKLLFHYYDKDFNNEADTPDNFQSRRPNTSFCFLDIRSPGLGDTAMYLCATSRAVRQGMQETQYFGPGTRLLVL.

The chain combines TRBV14 with TRBJ2-5; 14 nucleotides align to TRBD2. CDR1 and CDR2 from the germline V gene are SGHDN and FVKESK. The ends lost 4 bases at V and 2 bases at J; junction bases unmatched: 15. This CDR3 region has 20 residues. The CDR3 loop reads CASSRRLAGGRATSQETQYF. The CDR3 DNA reads as TGTGCCAGCAGCCGACGACTAGCGGGAGGGCGCGCTACCAGTCAAGAGACCCAGTACTTC.

The gene calls are TRBV12-3 or TRBV12-4 and TRBJ2-7; D possibly uses TRBD1 or TRBD2 (6 bases each). With 3 bases removed from V and 0 bases from J, the gap between germline ends came to 15 bases. CDR3 length: 16 amino acids. This CDR3 is CASSFRGTGSSYEQYV. In DNA, the CDR3 is TGTGCCAGCAGTTTTAGGGGGACTGGCAGCTCCTACGAGCAGTACGTC.

This clonotype has just a few counts. The chain couples TRBV7-9 to TRBJ1-4; unclear D gene. V shed 5 bases and J shed 4 bases, with 14 bases lying between them. The CDR3 has 15 residues. Germline values: CDR1 SEHNR, CDR2 FQNEAQ (reference sequence). For the CDR3, the DNA is TGTGCCAGCAGCCCCGACGTGGGATATAATGAAAAACTGTTTTTT. Translating it yields CASSPDVGYNEKLFF.

The sample holds many counts of this clonotype. This sequence joins TRBV7-6 and TRBJ1-2, with TRBD1 matching over 9 bases. Germline CDR1 is SGHVS and CDR2 is FNYEAQ. V shed 5 bases, J shed 5 bases, and the junction held 9 bases outside the gene matches. The CDR3 has 15 residues. The CDR3, as DNA: TGTGCCAGCAGCCCATGGGGCGGGACAGGGTATGGCTACACCTTC. As protein: CASSPWGGTGYGYTF.

This clonotype was detected a few times. Given a much more abundant clone one base away, this may be a read error. The chain joins TRBV7-2 to TRBJ1-2, with 7 bases aligning to TRBD1. Trimming took 4 bases from V and 2 from J; bases not matched to a gene: 4. Germline loops: CDR1 SGHTA, CDR2 FQGNSA. This CDR3 has 14 amino acids. CDR3 DNA sequence: TGTGCCAGCAGCTCCAAGACAGGGAACTATGGCTACACCTTC. Translation gives CASSSKTGNYGYTF.

The sample holds many counts of this clonotype. The V call is TRBV7-2, the J call TRBJ2-5; D gene uncertain. Trimming pared 3 bases from V and 2 bases from J, leaving 7 bases between. The germline CDR1 and CDR2 sequences are SGHTA and FQGNSA. The CDR3 contains 13 residues. The CDR3 DNA sequence: TGTGCCAGCAGCTTTCGGGTACAAGAGACCCAGTACTTC. It specifies CASSFRVQETQYF.

CDR3 DNA sequence: TGTGCCAGCAGCCAGGACGGGGCCAGGAACGAGCAGTACTTC. Translation: CASSQDGARNEQYF. This rearrangement joins TRBV7-8 to TRBJ2-7; perhaps D is TRBD1 or TRBD2 (5 bases each). With 5 bases removed from V and 5 bases from J, the gap between germline ends came to 16 bases. CDR3 length: 14 amino acids. Germline-derived CDR1 and CDR2 are SGHVS and FQNEAQ.

V and J are TRBV5-8 and TRBJ1-2; 7 nucleotides agree with TRBD1. This CDR3 is 12 amino acids long. With 2 bases clipped from V and 8 bases from J, the junction kept 3 bases outside the gene matches. CDR1 and CDR2 from the germline V gene are SGHTS and YDEGEE. CDR3 residues: CASSFGQEGYTF. CDR3 in DNA: TGTGCCAGCAGCTTCGGACAGGAAGGCTACACCTTC.

This sequence joins TRBV12-3 or TRBV12-4 and TRBJ2-7; either TRBD1 or TRBD2 may supply D (6 bases each). The CDR3 is 16 residues long. Deletions cut 2 bases from V and 3 bases from J, with 17 bases between. This chain's CDR3 is CASSLTYRGTNYEQYF. The CDR3 region has the DNA TGTGCCAGCAGTTTAACCTATCGGGGGACAAACTACGAGCAGTACTTC.

This clonotype appeared once. J is TRBJ1-5 and V is TRBV6-6; no reliable D call. The CDR3 loop spans 15 amino acids. Germline CDR1 reads MNHNY; CDR2 reads SVGAGI (reference sequence). The germline V and J ends were trimmed by 0 bases and 11 bases, with 17 bases remaining between them. CDR3 DNA sequence: TGTGCCAGCAGTTACTCGCTAGCGGGAGAAAAGGCCCAGCATTTT. Amino acid sequence: CASSYSLAGEKAQHF.

This clonotype was seen at least ten times. This chain connects TRBV7-9 to TRBJ1-5; possibly TRBD1 for D (6 bases). Per germline, CDR1 SEHNR and CDR2 FQNEAQ (reference sequence). The CDR3 is 17 amino acids. Trimming cost V 3 bases and J 2 bases, with 17 bases left between them. The CDR3 coding sequence is TGTGCCAGCAGCTTGTCGGCCGGGGGCGACGGCAATCAGCCCCAGCATTTT. It codes for CASSLSAGGDGNQPQHF.

This chain joins TRBV9 and TRBJ1-1; 12 bases agree with TRBD1. Trimming removed 0 bases from V and 5 bases from J; junction bases left unmatched: 5. The CDR3 totals 16 residues. Germline lookup yields CDR1 SGDLS and CDR2 YYNGEE. DNA for the CDR3: TGTGCCAGCAGCGTAGAGGGACAGGGGGCAGGGACTGAAGCTTTCTTT. Protein product: CASSVEGQGAGTEAFF.

This chain connects TRBV19 to TRBJ2-3; 9 bases are shared with TRBD2. This CDR3 is built from 15 residues. Germline V gene sequence: CDR1 LNHDA, CDR2 SQIVND (reference sequence). J lost 0 bases, V lost 6 bases, and 4 bases had no gene match. The CDR3 here is CASRESGGSTDTQYF. CDR3 DNA: TGTGCCAGTAGGGAAAGCGGGGGGAGCACAGATACGCAGTATTTT.

Written as DNA, the CDR3 is TGCGCCAGCAGCCAAGATCGGGACTCTGGGGCCAACGTCCTGACTTTC. This sequence encodes CASSQDRDSGANVLTF. The gene calls are TRBV4-1 and TRBJ2-6, with D possibly matching TRBD2 (5 bases). Germline CDR1 and CDR2: MGHRA and YSYEKL. This CDR3 is built from 16 residues. V was clipped by 0 bases and J by 0 bases, with 6 bases between them.

This clonotype was recorded at least ten times. The chain links TRBV10-1 to TRBJ2-6, with D maybe TRBD2 (5 bases). The CDR3 has 16 amino acids. V lost 10 bases, J lost 4 bases, and 20 bases lay in between. Germline V gene sequence: CDR1 WNHNN, CDR2 SYGVQD (reference sequence). CDR3 region: CATSVEPGLGANVLTF. CDR3 nucleotides: TGCGCCACCTCCGTGGAGCCTGGACTCGGGGCCAACGTCCTGACTTTC.

V usage is TRBV11-3 and J usage is TRBJ1-2, with 8 bases identical to TRBD1. The V gene's germline CDR1 is SGHNT and CDR2 YENEEA. V gave up 5 bases and J gave up 6 bases; unmatched junction bases: 11. The CDR3 length is 15 residues. The CDR3 DNA reads as TGTGCCAGCAGCCCCAAGGGACAGGCACTTAATGGCTACACCTTC. Encoded protein: CASSPKGQALNGYTF.

The V gene is TRBV19, the J gene TRBJ1-4, with D possibly being TRBD1 (6 bases). In germline, CDR1 is LNHDA, CDR2 SQIVND (reference sequence). Trimming pared 7 bases from V and 16 bases from J, leaving 19 bases between. The CDR3 covers 12 residues. The CDR3: CASTRFEGVTFF. For the CDR3, the DNA is TGTGCCAGTACGCGTTTTGAGGGGGTCACGTTTTTT.

The V gene is TRBV10-3, the J gene TRBJ1-4; perhaps TRBD1 as D (5 bases). Trimming left V 2 bases short and J 5 bases short, with 9 bases between. Germline CDR1 ENHRY, CDR2 SYGVKD. This CDR3 is 14 amino acids long. CDR3 loop: CAISEVGANEKLFF. CDR3 nucleotide sequence: TGTGCCATCAGTGAGGTAGGGGCAAATGAAAAACTGTTTTTT.

This clonotype was recorded at least ten times. J is TRBJ1-5 and V is TRBV25-1; TRBD1 matches 10 bases. Per the germline V gene, CDR1 is MGHDK and CDR2 is SYGVNS. CDR3 length equals 14 residues. The J segment lost 2 bases and the V segment lost 8 bases, leaving 3 bases of the junction unmatched. DNA of the CDR3: TGTGCCAGCGGACAGGGGGGGGGCAATCAGCCCCAGCATTTT. Protein: CASGQGGGNQPQHF.